This T cell receptor (beta chain) was observed in a study of glioma-infiltrating T cells after dendritic cell vaccination. Study-level background: Autologous tumor lysate-pulsed dendritic cell vaccination was given between the early 2000s and the early 2010s. The vaccine used monocyte-derived dendritic cells pulsed overnight with autologous tumor lysate.

Regarding time point: after dendritic cell vaccination, including at tumor progression/relapse. Produced via immunoSEQ multiplex PCR; TCRdb's table is partial and in-frame only. Among under 130,000 clones listed, roughly 90% were seen once. Germline values: CDR1 GTSNPN, CDR2 SVGIG (reference sequence). Trimming took off 0 bases at V and 8 bases at J, with 10 bases between the two ends. CDR3 length: 12 residues. This chain links TRBV30 with TRBJ1-1, with unresolved D. The specimen comprised blood, sampled after dendritic cell vaccination. The sequence came from a human donor with glioblastoma. The CDR3 sequence is CAWSVQRVEAFF. The CDR3 DNA sequence: TGTGCCTGGAGTGTACAGAGGGTAGAAGCTTTCTTT. Full variable domain (outside the CDR3, taken from reference TRBV30 and TRBJ1-1): SQTIHQWPATLVQPVGSPLSLECTVEGTSNPNLYWYRQAAGRGLQLLFYSVGIGQISSEVPQNLSASRPQDRQFILSSKKLLLSDSGFYLCAWSVQRVEAFFGQGTRLTVV.